The 12 T cell receptor beta chains in this list originate from one sample, sequenced in a study of early T cells in non-severe SARS-CoV-2 infection. From the 5' RACE reads, TCRdb called clonotypes with MiXCR, one entry per CDR3 protein. This table has approximately 88,000 distinct CDR3 sequences, around 13% appearing once. Sequencing used whole blood. All receptors come from an adult who was a healthcare worker with PCR-confirmed SARS-CoV-2 infection or an uninfected control (not recorded which).

This clonotype was detected many times. The gene calls are TRBV25-1 and TRBJ2-1, with D maybe TRBD1 (6 bases). Germline loops: CDR1 MGHDK, CDR2 SYGVNS. Between the trimmed V and J ends, which lost 6 bases and 8 bases, there was a span of 14 bases. There are 13 residues in the CDR3. CDR3 sequence (DNA): TGTGCCAGCAGCGGAACAGGGTCCCATGAGCAGTTCTTC. It translates to CASSGTGSHEQFF.

V usage is TRBV15 and J usage is TRBJ1-2; D perhaps matches TRBD1 (6 bases). Germline-derived CDR1 and CDR2 are LNHNV and YYDKDF (reference sequence). This CDR3 is built from 15 residues. V lost 0 bases and J 2 bases, leaving 10 bases between the germline ends. CDR3 amino acids: CATSRDGGRNYGYTF. The CDR3 nucleotides are TGTGCCACCAGCAGAGATGGGGGCCGGAACTATGGCTACACCTTC.

This clonotype has a count of ten or more. This chain uses TRBV27 with TRBJ2-2; TRBD1 matches 7 bases. The CDR3 covers 16 residues. The germline CDR1 and CDR2 sequences are MNHEY and SMNVEV (reference sequence). J lost 0 bases, V lost 5 bases, and 6 bases had no gene match. The DNA of the CDR3 is TGTGCCAGCAGTCAAATCGGACAGGCGAACACCGGGGAGCTGTTTTTT. Translation: CASSQIGQANTGELFF.

Here the CDR3 DNA reads TGCAGCGTTGAAGCCCGGGACCGAGGCACAGATACGCAGTATTTT. The encoded protein is CSVEARDRGTDTQYF. V gene TRBV29-1 combines with J gene TRBJ2-3; possibly TRBD1 or TRBD2 for D (5 bases each). The V end lost 1 base, the J end lost 1 base, and 12 bases lay between the germline ends. CDR3 length: 15 amino acids. Germline loops: CDR1 SQVTM, CDR2 ANQGSEA.

CDR3 nucleotides: TGCAGCTGTACAGGCCCCACCGGGGAGCTGTTTTTT. Encoded protein: CSCTGPTGELFF. This chain uses TRBV29-1 with TRBJ2-2, with TRBD1 as a possible D gene (5 bases). Germline V gene lookup returns CDR1 SQVTM and CDR2 ANQGSEA. V lost 8 bases and J lost 4, with 11 bases in between. The CDR3 has 12 residues.

Ten or more counts support this clonotype. The CDR3 nucleotides are TGTGCCAGCTCCGAAACAGTCTACGAGCAGTACTTC. Protein sequence: CASSETVYEQYF. The chain recombines TRBV18 with TRBJ2-7; D remains ambiguous. Germline CDR1 reads KGHSH; CDR2 reads LQKENI. The CDR3 has 12 residues. Trimming took off 6 bases at V and 3 bases at J, with 9 bases between the two ends.

This clonotype occurred a few times. This sequence joins TRBV29-1 and TRBJ2-1; D perhaps matches TRBD1 (6 bases). The CDR3 is 13 amino acids. Germline assignment: CDR1 SQVTM and CDR2 ANQGSEA. V lost 8 bases and J 7 bases, leaving 18 bases between the germline ends. The CDR3 nucleotides are TGCAGCTTTAACCGGGACATTAATAATGAGCAGTTCTTC. Translation: CSFNRDINNEQFF.

This clonotype was seen at least ten times. V is TRBV11-2 and J is TRBJ2-1; 7 positions match TRBD2. CDR1 and CDR2 from the germline V gene are SGHAT and FQNNGV. V gave up 5 bases and J gave up 3 bases; unmatched junction bases: 4. The CDR3 runs to 14 residues. CDR3 sequence reads: CASSPSGDYNEQFF. For the CDR3, the DNA is TGTGCCAGCAGCCCCAGCGGGGACTACAATGAGCAGTTCTTC. Filled out from reference TRBV11-2 and TRBJ2-1, the complete variable domain reads EAGVAQSPRYKIIEKRQSVAFWCNPISGHATLYWYQQILGQGPKLLIQFQNNGVVDDSQLPKDRFSAERLKGVDSTLKIQPAKLEDSAVYLCASSPSGDYNEQFFGPGTRLTVL.

This clonotype was picked up a small number of times. The CDR3 spells CATSRGNEQFF. The DNA for the CDR3 is TGTGCCACCAGCAGGGGAAATGAGCAGTTCTTC. V gene TRBV24-1 combines with J gene TRBJ2-1; maybe TRBD1 (6 bases). Per the germline V gene, CDR1 is KGHDR and CDR2 is SFDVKD. V was pared by 7 bases and J by 7 bases, with 7 bases between. The CDR3 consists of 11 residues.

This clonotype came up a few times. This chain uses TRBV30 with TRBJ1-6; 10 bases agree with TRBD1. The trim removed 3 bases at V and 7 bases at J, leaving 12 bases unmatched. The CDR3 sequence is 17 residues long. Germline V gene data show CDR1 as GTSNPN and CDR2 as SVGIG (reference sequence). The CDR3 sequence: CAWRLFIGQGGNSPLHF. CDR3 coding DNA: TGTGCCTGGAGGTTATTCATCGGACAGGGGGGAAATTCACCCCTCCACTTT.

This chain uses TRBV18 with TRBJ2-5; the D gene could be TRBD1 or TRBD2 (5 bases each). V was shortened by 3 bases and J by 1 base, with 9 bases between the two germline ends. The germline V gene encodes CDR1 KGHSH and CDR2 LQKENI. The CDR3 loop spans 14 amino acids. In DNA form, the CDR3 reads TGTGCCAGCTCACCCAGGGACCTCCAAGAGACCCAGTACTTC. This encodes CASSPRDLQETQYF.

This clonotype has only a few counts. The chain is built from TRBV29-1 and TRBJ1-2, with D unresolved. V shed 2 bases and J shed 5 bases, with 6 bases lying between them. Germline loops: CDR1 SQVTM, CDR2 ANQGSEA. The CDR3 covers 11 residues. CDR3 region: CSVETVYGYTF. CDR3 coding DNA: TGCAGCGTTGAAACAGTTTATGGCTACACCTTC.